This TCR beta chain was identified in a study of shared clonotypes between healthy human individuals. The count of this clone is one. Its antigen is not known. Germline V gene sequence: CDR1 SGHTA, CDR2 FQGTGA. The CDR3 extends over 13 amino acids. Trimming took off 3 bases at V and 5 bases at J, with 10 bases between the two ends. Study observations and caveats: Clonotype sharing among donors was thought likely to change with sequencing depth.

The data were produced by immunoSEQ multiplex PCR, yet TCRdb's version contains in-frame clones alone and is incomplete. The sample holds 400,000 to 500,000 clones, 79% seen once. The chain has TRBV7-3 and TRBJ1-1, with D unclear. This sequence was found in a woman between 40 and 55 years old in good health. Some clones in this sample may be carry-over from other donors' samples. Sequenced: PBMCs. CDR3 protein: CASSFTSVTEAFF. In DNA form, the CDR3 reads TGTGCCAGCAGCTTTACATCGGTGACTGAAGCTTTCTTT.